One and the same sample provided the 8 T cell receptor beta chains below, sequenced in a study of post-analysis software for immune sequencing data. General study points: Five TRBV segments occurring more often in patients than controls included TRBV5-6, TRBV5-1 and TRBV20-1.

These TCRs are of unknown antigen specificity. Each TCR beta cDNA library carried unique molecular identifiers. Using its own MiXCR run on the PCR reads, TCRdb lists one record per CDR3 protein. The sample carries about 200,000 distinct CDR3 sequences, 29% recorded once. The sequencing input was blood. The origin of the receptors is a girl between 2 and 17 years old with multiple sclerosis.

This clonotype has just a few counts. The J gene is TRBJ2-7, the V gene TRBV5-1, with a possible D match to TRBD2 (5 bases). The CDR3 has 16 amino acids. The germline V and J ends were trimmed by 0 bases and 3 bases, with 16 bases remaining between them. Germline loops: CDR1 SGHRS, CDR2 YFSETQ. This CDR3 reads CASSLALQPGVYEQYF. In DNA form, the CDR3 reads TGCGCCAGCAGCTTGGCCCTACAACCCGGGGTCTACGAGCAGTACTTC.

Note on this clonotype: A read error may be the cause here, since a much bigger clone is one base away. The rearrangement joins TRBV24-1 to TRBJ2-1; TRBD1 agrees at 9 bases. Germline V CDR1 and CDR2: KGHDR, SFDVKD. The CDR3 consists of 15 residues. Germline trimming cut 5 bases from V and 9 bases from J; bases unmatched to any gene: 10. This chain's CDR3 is CATSAAGQGRSEQFF. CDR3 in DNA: TGTGCCACCAGTGCTGCCGGACAGGGGCGCAGTGAGCAGTTCTTC.

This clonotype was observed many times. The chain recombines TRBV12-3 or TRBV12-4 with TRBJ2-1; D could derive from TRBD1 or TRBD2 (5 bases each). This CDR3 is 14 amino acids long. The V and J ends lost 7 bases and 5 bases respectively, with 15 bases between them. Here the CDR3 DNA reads TGTGCCAGCAAGATCAGCCGGGGACACAATGAGCAGTTCTTC. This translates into CASKISRGHNEQFF.

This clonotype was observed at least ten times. CDR3 region: CASSVGGTHQETQYF. CDR3 DNA sequence: TGTGCCAGCAGCGTAGGGGGGACTCACCAAGAGACCCAGTACTTC. J is TRBJ2-5 and V is TRBV9; D possibly corresponds to TRBD2 (6 bases). CDR3 length: 15 residues. The germline V gene has CDR1 SGDLS and CDR2 YYNGEE. The V gene lost 0 bases and the J gene lost 0 bases, with 9 bases spanning the gap.

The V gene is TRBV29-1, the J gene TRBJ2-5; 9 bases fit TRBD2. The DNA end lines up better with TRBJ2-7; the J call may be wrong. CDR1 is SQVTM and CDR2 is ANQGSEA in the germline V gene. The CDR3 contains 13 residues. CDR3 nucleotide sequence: TGCAGCGTTGAACTAGCGGGGTTCTACGAGCAGTACTTC. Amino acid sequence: CSVELAGFYEQYF.

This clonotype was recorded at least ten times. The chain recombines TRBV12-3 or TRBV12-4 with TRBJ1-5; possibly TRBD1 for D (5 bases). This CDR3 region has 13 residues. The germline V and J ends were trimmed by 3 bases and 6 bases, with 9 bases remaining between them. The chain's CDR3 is CASSLFGGQPQHF. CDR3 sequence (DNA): TGTGCCAGCAGTTTGTTCGGGGGTCAGCCCCAGCATTTT.

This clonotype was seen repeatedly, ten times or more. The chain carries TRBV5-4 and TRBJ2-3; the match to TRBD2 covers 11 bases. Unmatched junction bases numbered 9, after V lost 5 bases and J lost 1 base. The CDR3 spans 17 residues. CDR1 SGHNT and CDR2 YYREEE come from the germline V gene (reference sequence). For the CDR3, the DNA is TGTGCCAGCAGTCCGCCTGGACTAGCGGGCCGCACAGATACGCAGTATTTT. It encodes CASSPPGLAGRTDTQYF.

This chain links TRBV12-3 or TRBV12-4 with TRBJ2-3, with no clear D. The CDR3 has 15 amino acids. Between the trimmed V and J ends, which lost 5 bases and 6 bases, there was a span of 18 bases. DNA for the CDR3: TGTGCCAGCAGTCCCCTAGAGGATGGTTGGGATACGCAGTATTTT. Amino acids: CASSPLEDGWDTQYF.